This record covers a single T cell receptor beta chain. The data were taken from a study of blood T cell repertoires in COVID-19. Study at large: T cells, B-cell-depleted T cells, or PBMCs provided the cDNA or gDNA that served as material.

Sequenced by immunoSEQ multiplex PCR; TCRdb stores in-frame clones only, minus some. The table records around 120,000 clones, approximately 84% of them present only once. Germline loops: CDR1 LNHDA, CDR2 SQIVND (reference sequence). The V segment lost 3 bases and the J segment 8 bases; nucleotides outside the gene matches: 11. The CDR3 sequence is 16 residues long. The TCR sequence derives from a man in his 70s with acute or convalescent COVID-19. The rearrangement links TRBV19 to TRBJ2-1, with 9 bases fitting TRBD1. Sequencing was done on a sample of peripheral blood. The CDR3 protein is CASSIGVGTGRDEQFF. For the CDR3, the DNA is TGTGCCAGTAGTATTGGGGTAGGGACAGGGAGGGATGAGCAGTTCTTC. Combining the CDR3 with reference TRBV19 and TRBJ2-1 gives the whole variable domain DGGITQSPKYLFRKEGQNVTLSCEQNLNHDAMYWYRQDPGQGLRLIYYSQIVNDFQKGDIAEGYSVSREKKESFPLTVTSAQKNPTAFYLCASSIGVGTGRDEQFFGPGTRLTVL.